This T cell receptor (beta chain) was captured in a study of T cell responses to AZD1222 COVID-19 vaccine (dated by TCRdb to about 2021). Context from the whole study: TCR sequencing covered some 240 trial participants: about 210 given two doses of AZD1222 and 26 given two doses of MenACWY control vaccine. Trial participants were enrolled into age subgroups of 18-55, 56-69 and 70-plus years, which contained approximately 150, 28 and 58 TCR-sequenced participants, respectively.

Notes on this clone: What antigen it recognizes has not been identified. The sample holds no much larger clone one base away, and base qualities are not on file.

What the study reported, not specific to this receptor: In the small 56-69-year group, the increase in depth fell short of significance, most likely because of low power. Nearly half of unique spike-specific TCRs reportedly recognized epitopes outside regions mutated in the B.1.351 and B.1.1.7 variants. Spike-specific TCR breadth and depth rose significantly after two AZD1222 doses compared with day 0 and with MenACWY recipients. The whole spike protein was spanned by vaccine-associated CD4 TCRs, and dominant responses were seen in regions 160-218 and 743-854. Only a handful of AZD1222 recipients were SARS-CoV-2 seropositive at baseline, limiting conclusions about previously exposed vaccinees. No day 14 peak-response samples were available, so repertoires were characterized only after the peak T cell response. Participants were mostly white British and included more females than males, and it was suggested by the authors that clonal diversity may have been underestimated.

The CDR3 regions of human TCRbeta chains were analyzed by immunosequencing. The paper's processing steps were these. TCRs in the repertoires were compared against a reference library of SARS-CoV-2-specific TCRs that had been generated with the MIRA antigen-specificity platform. Breadth meant the fraction of unique TCRs that were SARS-CoV-2-associated, whereas depth meant the fraction of total T cells that were SARS-CoV-2-associated. Using the MIRA data, every spike-specific TCR was mapped to the spike region that the TCR reacted to and assigned to either a CD4 or a CD8 class. Log10-transformed breadth and depth values were compared by one-way ANOVA with Sidak's multiple comparisons tests. TCRdb took over this immuneACCESS table, retaining in-frame rearrangements with V and J assigned. Such tables are incomplete; in checked studies, under half of the missing clones stem from an unresolved V gene, and the remainder is unexplained. The DNA gave D and trimming, while V, J and clone size come from that table. In this sample the table shows approximately 170,000 clones, approximately 94% of which occur a single time. The ten largest clones take up 5.1% of the sample.

The sample's time point, from its label and the paper: about 28 days (+/-7) after the second vaccine dose. Because spike-specific TCR depth and breadth did not differ between the two schedules, AZD1222 recipients who got a second dose at roughly 4 weeks were pooled with those who got a second dose at roughly 12 weeks. The vaccinee samples were drawn from two UK trials, COV001 and COV002, one of which was a single-blind randomized controlled phase 2/3 trial testing AZD1222 (ChAdOx1 nCoV-19) in healthy adults. For TCRbeta chain sequencing, PBMC samples from trial participants were taken at day 0 and at day 28 after the second dose. From a lookup of the germline V gene, CDR1 and CDR2 are SGHRS and YFSETQ. The CDR3 measures 13 amino acids from cysteine to phenylalanine. Only the CDR3 DNA stays, 39 bases, in frame from base 1. V is clipped by 1 base and J by 8 bases, and the sequence between their germline boundaries is 12 bases long.

The specimen was peripheral blood, collected 28 days after the second AZD1222 dose. The chain is made from TRBV5-1 and TRBJ1-2; a tentative D match to TRBD1 spans 6 bases. This TCR derives from an adult who received the AZD1222 COVID-19 vaccine. Here is the DNA: TGCGCCAGCAGCTTGAAGGGGGATGGGGGCTACACCTTC. The resulting protein is CASSLKGDGGYTF.